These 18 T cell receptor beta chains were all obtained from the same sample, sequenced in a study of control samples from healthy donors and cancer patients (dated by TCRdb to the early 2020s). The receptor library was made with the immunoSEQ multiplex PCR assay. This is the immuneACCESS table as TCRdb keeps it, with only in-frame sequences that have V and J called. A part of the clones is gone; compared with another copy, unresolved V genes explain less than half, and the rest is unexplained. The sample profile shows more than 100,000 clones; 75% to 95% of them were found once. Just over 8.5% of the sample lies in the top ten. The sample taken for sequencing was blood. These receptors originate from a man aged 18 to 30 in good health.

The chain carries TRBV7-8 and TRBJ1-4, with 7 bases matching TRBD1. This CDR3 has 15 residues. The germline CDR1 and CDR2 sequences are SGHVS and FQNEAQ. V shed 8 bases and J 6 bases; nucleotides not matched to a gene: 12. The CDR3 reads CASRLAGRGHEKLFF. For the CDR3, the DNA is TGTGCCAGCCGGCTGGCGGGGAGGGGGCATGAAAAACTGTTTTTT.

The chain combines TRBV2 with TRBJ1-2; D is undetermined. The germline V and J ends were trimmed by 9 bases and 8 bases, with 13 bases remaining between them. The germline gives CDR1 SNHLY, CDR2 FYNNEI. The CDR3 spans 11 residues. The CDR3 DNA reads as TGTGCCAGGGCGGCTGGAATCGGCTACACCTTC. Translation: CARAAGIGYTF.

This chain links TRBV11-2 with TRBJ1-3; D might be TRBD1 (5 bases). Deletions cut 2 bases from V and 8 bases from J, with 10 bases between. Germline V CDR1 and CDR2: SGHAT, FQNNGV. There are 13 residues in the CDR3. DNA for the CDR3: TGTGCCAGCAGCTTATTGGGGGAGGACACCATATATTTT. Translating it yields CASSLLGEDTIYF.

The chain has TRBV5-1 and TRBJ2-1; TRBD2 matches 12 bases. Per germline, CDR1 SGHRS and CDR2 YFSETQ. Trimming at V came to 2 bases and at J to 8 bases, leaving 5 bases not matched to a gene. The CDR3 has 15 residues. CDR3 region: CASSLLAGGMDEQFF. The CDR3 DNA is TGCGCCAGCAGCTTACTAGCGGGGGGAATGGATGAGCAGTTCTTC.

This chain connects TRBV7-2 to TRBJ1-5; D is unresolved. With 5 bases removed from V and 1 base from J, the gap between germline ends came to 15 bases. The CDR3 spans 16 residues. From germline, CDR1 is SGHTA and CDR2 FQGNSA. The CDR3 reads CASSPAVGRSNQPQHF. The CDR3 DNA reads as TGTGCCAGCAGCCCCGCCGTAGGGCGGAGCAATCAGCCCCAGCATTTT.

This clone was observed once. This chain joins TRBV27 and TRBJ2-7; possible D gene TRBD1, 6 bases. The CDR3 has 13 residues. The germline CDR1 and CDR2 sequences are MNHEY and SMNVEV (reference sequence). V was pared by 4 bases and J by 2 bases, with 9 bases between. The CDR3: CASSSRGPYEQYF. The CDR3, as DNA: TGTGCCAGCAGTTCCAGGGGACCCTACGAGCAGTACTTC.

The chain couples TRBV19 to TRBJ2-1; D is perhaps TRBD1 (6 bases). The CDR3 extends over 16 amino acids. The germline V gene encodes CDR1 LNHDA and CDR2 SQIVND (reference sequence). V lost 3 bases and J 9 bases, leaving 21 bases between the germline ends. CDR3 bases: TGTGCCAGTAGTATGGGGGCGACAACCCTCTCTGGTGAGCAGTTCTTC. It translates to CASSMGATTLSGEQFF.

CDR3 region: CASSLGETGSNTEAFF. CDR3 coding DNA: TGCGCCAGCAGCTTGGGGGAAACAGGGTCCAACACTGAAGCTTTCTTT. The rearrangement uses TRBV5-1 and TRBJ1-1, with TRBD1 as a possible D gene (6 bases). The CDR3 totals 16 residues. V gave up 0 bases and J gave up 2 bases, with 14 bases separating them. From germline, CDR1 is SGHRS and CDR2 YFSETQ.

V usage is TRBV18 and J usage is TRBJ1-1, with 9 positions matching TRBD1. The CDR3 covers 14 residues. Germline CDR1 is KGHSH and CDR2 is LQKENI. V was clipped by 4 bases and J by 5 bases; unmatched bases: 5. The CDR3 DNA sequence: TGTGCCAGCTCACTGGGACAGGGCCTAACTGAAGCTTTCTTT. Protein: CASSLGQGLTEAFF.

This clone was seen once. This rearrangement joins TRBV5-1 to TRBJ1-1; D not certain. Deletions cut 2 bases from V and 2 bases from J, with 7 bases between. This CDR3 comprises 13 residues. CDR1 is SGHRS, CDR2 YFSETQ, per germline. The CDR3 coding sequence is TGCGCCAGCAGCTTCTACCCAAACACTGAAGCTTTCTTT. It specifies CASSFYPNTEAFF.

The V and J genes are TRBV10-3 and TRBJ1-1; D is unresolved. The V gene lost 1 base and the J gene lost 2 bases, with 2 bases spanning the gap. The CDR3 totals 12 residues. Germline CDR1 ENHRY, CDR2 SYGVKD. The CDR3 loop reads CAISEYNTEAFF. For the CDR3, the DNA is TGTGCCATCAGTGAGTATAACACTGAAGCTTTCTTT.

In DNA, the CDR3 is TGTGCCAGCAGCTTAGAGCCGGGGGGGTCCTACGAGCAGTACTTC. Amino acid sequence: CASSLEPGGSYEQYF. J is TRBJ2-7 and V is TRBV9, with 8 bases aligning to TRBD2. Germline V lookup: CDR1 SGDLS, CDR2 YYNGEE. CDR3 length equals 15 residues. Germline trimming cut 4 bases from V and 1 base from J; bases unmatched to any gene: 7.

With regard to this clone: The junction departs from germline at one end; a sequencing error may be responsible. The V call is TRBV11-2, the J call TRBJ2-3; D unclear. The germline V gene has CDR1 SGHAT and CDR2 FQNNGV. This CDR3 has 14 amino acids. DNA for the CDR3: TGTGCCAGCAGTTTAGATCTTAGGCCAGATACGCAGTATTTT. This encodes CASSLDLRPDTQYF.

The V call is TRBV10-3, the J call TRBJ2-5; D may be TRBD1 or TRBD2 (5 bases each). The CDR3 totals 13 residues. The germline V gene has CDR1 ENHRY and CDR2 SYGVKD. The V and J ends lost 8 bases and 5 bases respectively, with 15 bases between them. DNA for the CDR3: TGTGCCATCTCAGAGGGGCTGGTGGAGACCCAGTACTTC. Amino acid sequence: CAISEGLVETQYF.

The CDR3 DNA is TGTGCCAGCAGCACAGACTCCTACGAGCAGTACTTC. This encodes CASSTDSYEQYF. This chain joins TRBV2 and TRBJ2-7; D is uncertain. Trimming shortened V by 6 bases and J by 0 bases, and 6 bases separated the two germline ends. There are 12 residues in the CDR3. The germline V gene encodes CDR1 SNHLY and CDR2 FYNNEI.

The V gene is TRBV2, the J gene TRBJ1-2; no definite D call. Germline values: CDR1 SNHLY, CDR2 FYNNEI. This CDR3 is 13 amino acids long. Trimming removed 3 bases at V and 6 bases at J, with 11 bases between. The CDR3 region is CASSDGGSHGYTF. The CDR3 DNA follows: TGTGCCAGCAGTGACGGCGGCAGCCATGGCTACACCTTC.

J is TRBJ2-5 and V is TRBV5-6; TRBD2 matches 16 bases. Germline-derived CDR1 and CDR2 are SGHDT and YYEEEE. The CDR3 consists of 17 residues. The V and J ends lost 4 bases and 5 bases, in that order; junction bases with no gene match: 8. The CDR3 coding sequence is TGTGCCAGCAGCCCGGGACTAGCGGGGGGGAGTTGGGAGACCCAGTACTTC. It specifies CASSPGLAGGSWETQYF.

The CDR3 DNA is TGCAGCGTTGAACGGGGGGCAATCTCCTACAATGAGCAGTTCTTC. Protein: CSVERGAISYNEQFF. J is TRBJ2-1 and V is TRBV29-1; D perhaps matches TRBD2 (7 bases). CDR1 is SQVTM, CDR2 ANQGSEA, per germline. The V and J ends lost 2 bases and 0 bases respectively, with 11 bases between them. This CDR3 spans 15 amino acids.